The 9 T cell receptor beta chains presented below share a single source sample, sequenced in a study of shared clonotypes between healthy human individuals. TCRdb's table, derived via immunoSEQ multiplex PCR, lists solely in-frame clones and lacks some. The data hold about 2 million clones, with just under 95% observed a single time. Naive CD8 isolation took CD45RO-negative cells positively selected for CCR7 and excluded terminally differentiated effector memory CD45RA+ cells. Sequencing was done on a sample of naive CD8+ T cells sorted from blood. The receptor source for this set is a man between 18 and 29 years old in good health.

The V and J genes are TRBV27 and TRBJ2-5, with TRBD1 identical over 7 bases. Germline V gives CDR1 MNHEY, CDR2 SMNVEV (reference sequence). The V gene end was trimmed by 4 bases and the J gene end by 0 bases; junction bases not matched to a gene: 5. This CDR3 is built from 15 residues. The CDR3, as DNA: TGTGCCAGCAGTTCCCACGACAGGGACCAAGAGACCCAGTACTTC. This sequence encodes CASSSHDRDQETQYF.

Remarks on this clone: This CDR3 is also generated by other DNA sequences in the sample. The chain recombines TRBV27 with TRBJ2-7; 11 nucleotides agree with TRBD2. The CDR3 totals 14 residues. V dropped 5 bases and J dropped 2; count of bases not matched to a gene: 2. In germline, CDR1 is MNHEY, CDR2 SMNVEV (reference sequence). The CDR3 coding sequence is TGTGCCAGCAGTCTAGCGGGGGGAACCTACGAGCAGTACTTC. Protein sequence: CASSLAGGTYEQYF.

This clone was seen once. In nucleotides, the CDR3 is TGCAGTGCTCTACAATACACTGAAGCTTTCTTT. Translation gives CSALQYTEAFF. V is TRBV20-1 and J is TRBJ1-1, with D unclear. V shed 5 bases and J shed 3 bases, with 7 bases lying between them. The germline gives CDR1 DFQATT, CDR2 SNEGSKA (reference sequence). The CDR3 covers 11 residues.

The chain couples TRBV13 to TRBJ2-5, with unresolved D. The germline CDR1 and CDR2 sequences are PRHDT and FYEKMQ (reference sequence). The CDR3 covers 13 residues. Trimming left V 3 bases short and J 5 bases short, with 10 bases between. CDR3 region: CASSLNEDETQYF. The CDR3 bases are TGTGCCAGCAGCTTGAATGAGGATGAGACCCAGTACTTC.

The chain joins TRBV10-1 to TRBJ2-7; D is possibly TRBD1 (6 bases). The CDR3 consists of 14 residues. Trimming took 2 bases from V and 3 from J, leaving 11 bases between them. Per the germline V gene, CDR1 is WNHNN and CDR2 is SYGVQD (reference sequence). CDR3 residues: CASSEGGLYYEQYF. CDR3 bases: TGCGCCAGCAGTGAGGGGGGCCTATACTACGAGCAGTACTTC.

The chain uses TRBV28 and TRBJ2-1, with 8 bases aligning to TRBD2. V was pared by 3 bases and J by 16 bases, with 8 bases of the junction left unmatched. There are 12 residues in the CDR3. In germline, CDR1 is MDHEN, CDR2 SYDVKM. CDR3 residues: CASSFFGGADFF. The CDR3 DNA is TGTGCCAGCAGTTTCTTCGGGGGGGCCGATTTCTTC.

This clone has a handful of counts. V is TRBV30 and J is TRBJ1-6; D remains ambiguous. The CDR3 is made up of 13 amino acids. Trimming removed 5 bases at V and 9 bases at J, with 14 bases between. Germline CDR1 is GTSNPN and CDR2 is SVGIG (reference sequence). In nucleotides, the CDR3 is TGTGCCTGGGAGGCTTTTGAGGGTTCACCCCTCCACTTT. It encodes CAWEAFEGSPLHF.

The chain combines TRBV29-1 with TRBJ1-2; 10 bases fit TRBD1. The CDR3 extends over 12 amino acids. V was pared by 5 bases and J by 8 bases, with 5 bases of the junction left unmatched. Germline V gene sequence: CDR1 SQVTM, CDR2 ANQGSEA. This CDR3 is CSVRQGAEGYTF. CDR3 nucleotide sequence: TGCAGCGTTAGACAGGGGGCAGAAGGCTACACCTTC. Combining the CDR3 with reference TRBV29-1 and TRBJ1-2 gives the whole variable domain SAVISQKPSRDICQRGTSLTIQCQVDSQVTMMFWYRQQPGQSLTLIATANQGSEATYESGFVIDKFPISRPNLTFSTLTVSNMSPEDSSIYLCSVRQGAEGYTFGSGTRLTVV.

A word on this clone: Other DNA variants within this sample encode the same CDR3. The chain links TRBV27 to TRBJ2-1, with 8 bases lining up with TRBD2. The length of the CDR3 is 14 residues. Germline assignment: CDR1 MNHEY and CDR2 SMNVEV (reference sequence). The V gene end was trimmed by 3 bases and the J gene end by 6 bases; junction bases not matched to a gene: 4. In nucleotides, the CDR3 is TGTGCCAGCAGTTTTCTGGCGGGAGGCAATGAGCAGTTCTTC. Translated, it gives CASSFLAGGNEQFF.